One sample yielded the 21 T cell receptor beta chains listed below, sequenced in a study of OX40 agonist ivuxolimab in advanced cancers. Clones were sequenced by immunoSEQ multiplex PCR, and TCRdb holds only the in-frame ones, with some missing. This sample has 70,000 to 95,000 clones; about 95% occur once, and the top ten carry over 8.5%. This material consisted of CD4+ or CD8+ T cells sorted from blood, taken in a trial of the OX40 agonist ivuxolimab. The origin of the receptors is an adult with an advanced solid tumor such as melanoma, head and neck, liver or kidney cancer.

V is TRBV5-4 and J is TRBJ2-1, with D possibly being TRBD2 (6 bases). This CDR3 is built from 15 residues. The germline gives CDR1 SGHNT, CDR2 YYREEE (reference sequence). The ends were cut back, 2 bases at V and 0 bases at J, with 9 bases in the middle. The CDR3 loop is CASSLSGLSYNEQFF. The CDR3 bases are TGTGCCAGCAGCTTAAGCGGGCTCTCCTACAATGAGCAGTTCTTC. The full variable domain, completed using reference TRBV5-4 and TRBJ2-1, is ETGVTQSPTHLIKTRGQQVTLRCSSQSGHNTVSWYQQALGQGPQFIFQYYREEENGRGNFPPRFSGLQFPNYSSELNVNALELDDSALYLCASSLSGLSYNEQFFGPGTRLTVL.

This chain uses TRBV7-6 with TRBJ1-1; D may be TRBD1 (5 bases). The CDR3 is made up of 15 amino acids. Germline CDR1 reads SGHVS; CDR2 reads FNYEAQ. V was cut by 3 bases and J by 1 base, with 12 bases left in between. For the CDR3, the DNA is TGTGCCAGCAGCTTTCCCGGGGCGGCGAACACTGAAGCTTTCTTT. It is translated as CASSFPGAANTEAFF.

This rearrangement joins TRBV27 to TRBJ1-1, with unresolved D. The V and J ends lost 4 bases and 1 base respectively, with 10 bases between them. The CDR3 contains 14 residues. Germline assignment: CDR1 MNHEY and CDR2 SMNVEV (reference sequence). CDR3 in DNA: TGTGCCAGCAGTTATGCGGGATCGAACACTGAAGCTTTCTTT. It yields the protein CASSYAGSNTEAFF.

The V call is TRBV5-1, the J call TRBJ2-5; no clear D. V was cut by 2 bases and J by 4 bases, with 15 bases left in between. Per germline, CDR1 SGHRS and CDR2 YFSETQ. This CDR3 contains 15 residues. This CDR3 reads CASSFLGPVRETQYF. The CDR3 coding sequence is TGCGCCAGCAGCTTTTTAGGGCCGGTCCGAGAGACCCAGTACTTC.

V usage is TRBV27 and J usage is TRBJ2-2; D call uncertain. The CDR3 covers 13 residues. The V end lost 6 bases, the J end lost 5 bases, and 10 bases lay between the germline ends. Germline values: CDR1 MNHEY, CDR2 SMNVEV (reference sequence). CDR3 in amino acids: CASRPYSTGELFF. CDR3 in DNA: TGTGCCAGCAGACCCTACAGTACCGGGGAGCTGTTTTTT.

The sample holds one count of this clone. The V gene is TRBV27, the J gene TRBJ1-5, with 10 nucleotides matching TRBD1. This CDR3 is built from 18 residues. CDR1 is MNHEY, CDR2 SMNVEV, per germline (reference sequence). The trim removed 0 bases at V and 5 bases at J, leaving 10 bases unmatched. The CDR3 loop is CASSLSIGTGAHYQPQHF. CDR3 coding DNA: TGTGCCAGCAGTTTATCGATAGGGACAGGGGCCCATTATCAGCCCCAGCATTTT.

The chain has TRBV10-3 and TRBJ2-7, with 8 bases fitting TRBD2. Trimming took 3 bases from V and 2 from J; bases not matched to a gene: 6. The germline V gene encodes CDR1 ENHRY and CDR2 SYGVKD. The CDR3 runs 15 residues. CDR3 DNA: TGTGCCATCAGTGAAGGTAGCGGGGACCCCTACGAGCAGTACTTC. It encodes CAISEGSGDPYEQYF.

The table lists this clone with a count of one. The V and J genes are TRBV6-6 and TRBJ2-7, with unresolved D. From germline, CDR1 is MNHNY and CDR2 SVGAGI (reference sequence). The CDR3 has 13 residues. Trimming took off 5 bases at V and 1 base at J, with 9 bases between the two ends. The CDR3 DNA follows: TGTGCCAGCAGTGGGCCGAATTCCTACGAGCAGTACTTC. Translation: CASSGPNSYEQYF.

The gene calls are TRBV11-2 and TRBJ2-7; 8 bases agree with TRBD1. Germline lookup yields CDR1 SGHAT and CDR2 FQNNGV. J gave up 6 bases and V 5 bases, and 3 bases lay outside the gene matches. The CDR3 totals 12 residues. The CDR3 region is CASSQGAGEQYF. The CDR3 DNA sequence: TGTGCCAGCAGCCAGGGGGCCGGCGAGCAGTACTTC.

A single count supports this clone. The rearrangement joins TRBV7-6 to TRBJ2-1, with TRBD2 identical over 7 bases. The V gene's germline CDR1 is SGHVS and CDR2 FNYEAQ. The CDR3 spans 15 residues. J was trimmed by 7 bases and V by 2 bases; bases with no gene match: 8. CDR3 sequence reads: CASSLKAGRDNEQFF. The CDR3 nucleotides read TGTGCCAGCAGCTTAAAAGCGGGAAGGGATAATGAGCAGTTCTTC. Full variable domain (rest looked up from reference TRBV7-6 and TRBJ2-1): GAGVSQSPRYKVTKRGQDVALRCDPISGHVSLYWYRQALGQGPEFLTYFNYEAQQDKSGLPNDRFSAERPEGSISTLTIQRTEQRDSAMYRCASSLKAGRDNEQFFGPGTRLTVL.

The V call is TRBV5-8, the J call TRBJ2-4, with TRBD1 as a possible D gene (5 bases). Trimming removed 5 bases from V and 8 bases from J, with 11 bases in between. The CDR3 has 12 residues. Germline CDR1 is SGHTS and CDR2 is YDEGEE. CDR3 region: CASSSDTYIQYF. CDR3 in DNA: TGTGCCAGCAGTTCGGACACGTACATTCAGTACTTC.

The CDR3 reads CASSQDFASTYEQYF. In DNA form, the CDR3 reads TGCGCCAGCAGCCAAGATTTTGCATCCACCTACGAGCAGTACTTC. The genes are TRBV4-3 and TRBJ2-7; no reliable D call. Germline values: CDR1 LGHNA, CDR2 YSLEER. This CDR3 comprises 15 residues. V dropped 0 bases and J dropped 2 bases, with 11 bases sitting between them.

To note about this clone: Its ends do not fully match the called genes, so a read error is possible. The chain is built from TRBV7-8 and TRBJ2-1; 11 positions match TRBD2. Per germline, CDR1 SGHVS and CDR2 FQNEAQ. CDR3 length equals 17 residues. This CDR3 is CASSARLAGYSYDEQFF. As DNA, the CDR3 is TGTGCCAGCAGCGCCAGACTAGCGGGATACTCCTACGATGAGCAGTTCTTC.

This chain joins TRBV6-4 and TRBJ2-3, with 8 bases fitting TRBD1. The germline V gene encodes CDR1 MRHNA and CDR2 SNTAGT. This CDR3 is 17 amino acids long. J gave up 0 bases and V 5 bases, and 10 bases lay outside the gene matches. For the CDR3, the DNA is TGTGCCAGCAGTCCCCTCTCCGGGACAGGTAGCACAGATACGCAGTATTTT. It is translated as CASSPLSGTGSTDTQYF.

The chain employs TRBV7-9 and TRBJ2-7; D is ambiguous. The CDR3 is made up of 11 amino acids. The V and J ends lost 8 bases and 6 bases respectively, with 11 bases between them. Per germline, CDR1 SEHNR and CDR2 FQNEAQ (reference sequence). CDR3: CASGDWLEQYF. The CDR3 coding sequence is TGTGCCAGCGGGGATTGGCTCGAGCAGTACTTC. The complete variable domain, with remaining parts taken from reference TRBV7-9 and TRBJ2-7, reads DTGVSQNPRHKITKRGQNVTFRCDPISEHNRLYWYRQTLGQGPEFLTYFQNEAQLEKSRLLSDRFSAERPKGSFSTLEIQRTEQGDSAMYLCASGDWLEQYFGPGTRLTVT.

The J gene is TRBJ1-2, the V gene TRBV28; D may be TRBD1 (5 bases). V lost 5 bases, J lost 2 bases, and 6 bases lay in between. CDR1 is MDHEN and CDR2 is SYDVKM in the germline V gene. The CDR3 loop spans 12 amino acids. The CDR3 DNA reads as TGTGCCAGCAGTCCAGGGAACTATGGCTACACCTTC. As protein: CASSPGNYGYTF.

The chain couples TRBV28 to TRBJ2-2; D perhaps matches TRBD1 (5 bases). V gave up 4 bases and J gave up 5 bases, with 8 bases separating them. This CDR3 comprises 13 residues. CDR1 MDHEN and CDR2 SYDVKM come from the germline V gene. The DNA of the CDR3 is TGTGCCAGCAGTTCCAGGGCGACCGGGGAGCTGTTTTTT. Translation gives CASSSRATGELFF.

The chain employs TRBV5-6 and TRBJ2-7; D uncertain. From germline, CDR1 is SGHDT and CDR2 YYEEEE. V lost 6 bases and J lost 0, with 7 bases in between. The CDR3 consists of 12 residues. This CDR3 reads CASTGSSYEQYF. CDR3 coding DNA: TGTGCCAGCACCGGCTCCTCCTACGAGCAGTACTTC.

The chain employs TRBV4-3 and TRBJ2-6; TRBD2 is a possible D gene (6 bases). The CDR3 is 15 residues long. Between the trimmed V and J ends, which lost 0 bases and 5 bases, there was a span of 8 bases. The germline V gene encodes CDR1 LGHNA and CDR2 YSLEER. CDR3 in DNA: TGCGCCAGCAGCCAAGACCGGGGGTGGGCCAACGTCCTGACTTTC. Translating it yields CASSQDRGWANVLTF.

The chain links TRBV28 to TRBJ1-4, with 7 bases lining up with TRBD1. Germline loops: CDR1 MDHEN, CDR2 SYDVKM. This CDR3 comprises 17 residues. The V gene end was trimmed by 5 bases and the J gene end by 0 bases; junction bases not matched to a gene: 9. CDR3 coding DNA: TGTGCCAGCAGTCACAGACAGGGCTCGGCAACTAATGAAAAACTGTTTTTT. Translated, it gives CASSHRQGSATNEKLFF.

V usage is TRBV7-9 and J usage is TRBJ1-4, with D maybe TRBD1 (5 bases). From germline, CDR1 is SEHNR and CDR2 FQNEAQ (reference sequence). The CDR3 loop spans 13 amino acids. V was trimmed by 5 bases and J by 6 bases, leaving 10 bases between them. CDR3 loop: CASSQGGDEKLFF. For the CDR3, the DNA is TGTGCCAGCAGCCAGGGCGGGGATGAAAAACTGTTTTTT.